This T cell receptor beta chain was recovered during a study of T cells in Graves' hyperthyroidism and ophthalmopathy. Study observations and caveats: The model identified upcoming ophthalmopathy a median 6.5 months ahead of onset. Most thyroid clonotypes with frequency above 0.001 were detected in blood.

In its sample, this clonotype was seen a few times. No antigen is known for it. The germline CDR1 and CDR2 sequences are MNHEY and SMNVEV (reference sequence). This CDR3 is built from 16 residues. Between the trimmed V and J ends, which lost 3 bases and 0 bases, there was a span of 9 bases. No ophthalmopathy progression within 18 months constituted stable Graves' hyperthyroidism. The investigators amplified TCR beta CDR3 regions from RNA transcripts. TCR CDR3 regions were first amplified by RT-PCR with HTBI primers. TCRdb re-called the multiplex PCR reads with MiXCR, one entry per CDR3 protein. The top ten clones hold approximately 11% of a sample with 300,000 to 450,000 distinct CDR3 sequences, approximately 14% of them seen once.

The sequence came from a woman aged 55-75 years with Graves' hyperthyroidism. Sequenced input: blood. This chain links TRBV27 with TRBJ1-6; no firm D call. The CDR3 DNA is TGTGCCAGCAGTTTCGAACAAAGCTCCTATAATTCACCCCTCCACTTT. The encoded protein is CASSFEQSSYNSPLHF.